Sequencing of this TCR beta chain was carried out in a study of blood T cell repertoires in COVID-19. The protocol was immunoSEQ multiplex PCR, while the TCRdb copy is restricted to in-frame clones and leaves out a portion. Of 140,000 to 150,000 clones detected, around 81% appear once; the ten largest clones hold 10% to 15%. The CDR3 has 14 residues. CDR1 SGHTA and CDR2 FQGNSA come from the germline V gene. The ends were cut back, 5 bases at V and 5 bases at J, with 13 bases in the middle. The rearrangement uses TRBV7-2 and TRBJ1-5; D is possibly TRBD1 (6 bases). The TCR was taken from a man in his 60s with active or convalescent COVID-19. Sequencing was carried out using peripheral blood. CDR3 region: CASSRDRSYQPQHF. CDR3 DNA: TGTGCCAGCAGCCGCGACAGGTCTTATCAGCCCCAGCATTTT. Looking up the rest from reference TRBV7-2 and TRBJ1-5 gives the full variable domain: GAGVSQSPSNKVTEKGKDVELRCDPISGHTALYWYRQSLGQGLEFLIYFQGNSAPDKSGLPSDRFSAERTGGSVSTLTIQRTQQEDSAVYLCASSRDRSYQPQHFGDGTRLSIL.